The 25 T cell receptor beta chains listed next were all sequenced from one sample in a study of naive and memory T cell subsets. An equimolar mix of two oligonucleotides served as the beta constant-region primer for TRBC1 and TRBC2. TCRdb reanalysed the UMI-ligation and nested PCR reads using MiXCR and keeps one entry per CDR3 protein. The table lists about 85,000 distinct CDR3 sequences, about 12% of them singletons. The sequenced material came from central memory CD4+ T cells from blood. These receptors all come from a human donor in good health.

The chain has TRBV7-8 and TRBJ2-7, with D possibly TRBD1 on 6 matching bases. The germline V and J ends were trimmed by 5 bases and 6 bases, with 20 bases remaining between them. Looked up from germline, CDR1 is SGHVS and CDR2 is FQNEAQ. The CDR3 length is 15 residues. The CDR3 loop reads CASSLTDRLLSEQYF. CDR3 in DNA: TGTGCCAGCAGCCTAACTGACAGGCTCCTCTCCGAGCAGTACTTC.

This clonotype has ten or more counts. The J gene is TRBJ2-3, the V gene TRBV29-1; no firm D call. The CDR3 extends over 14 amino acids. V was clipped by 6 bases and J by 0 bases, with 13 bases between them. Germline V gene lookup returns CDR1 SQVTM and CDR2 ANQGSEA. CDR3 bases: TGCAGCGTCGGTGACCCGCCAAGCACAGATACGCAGTATTTT. It encodes CSVGDPPSTDTQYF.

This clonotype was recorded at least ten times. The chain is built from TRBV7-9 and TRBJ2-5; 10 positions agree with TRBD2. CDR3 length: 15 amino acids. CDR1 SEHNR and CDR2 FQNEAQ come from the germline V gene (reference sequence). Losses at the gene ends were 3 bases for V and 0 bases for J; bases not matched to a gene: 1. Here the CDR3 reads CASSLGLANQETQYF. CDR3 nucleotides: TGTGCCAGCAGCTTGGGACTAGCGAACCAAGAGACCCAGTACTTC.

This clonotype was counted at least ten times. CDR3 region: CSARDPGRTADTQYF. In DNA, the CDR3 is TGCAGTGCTAGAGATCCTGGCCGGACGGCAGATACGCAGTATTTT. This chain connects TRBV20-1 to TRBJ2-3; D gene ambiguous. Per germline, CDR1 DFQATT and CDR2 SNEGSKA (reference sequence). This CDR3 region has 15 residues. V lost 0 bases to trimming and J lost 4 bases, with 14 bases between them.

The rearrangement uses TRBV7-2 and TRBJ1-4, with D unclear. The CDR3 contains 14 residues. Per the germline V gene, CDR1 is SGHTA and CDR2 is FQGNSA. The germline V and J ends were trimmed by 2 bases and 3 bases, with 7 bases remaining between them. Written as DNA, the CDR3 is TGTGCCAGCAGCTTAACCGGGGCTAATGAAAAACTGTTTTTT. The encoded protein is CASSLTGANEKLFF.

This clonotype was found a few times. This rearrangement joins TRBV3-1 to TRBJ2-3, with D hard to call. In germline, CDR1 is LGHDT, CDR2 YNNKEL (reference sequence). The CDR3 covers 14 residues. The V end lost 0 bases, the J end lost 2 bases, and 6 bases lay between the germline ends. In DNA form, the CDR3 reads TGTGCCAGCAGCCAAGACAGACACACAGATACGCAGTATTTT. This gives the protein CASSQDRHTDTQYF.

This clonotype was seen a few times. V is TRBV27 and J is TRBJ1-5; D might be TRBD1 (5 bases). V was shortened by 3 bases and J by 0 bases, with 9 bases between the two germline ends. The CDR3 sequence is 15 residues long. Looked up from germline, CDR1 is MNHEY and CDR2 is SMNVEV (reference sequence). CDR3 nucleotide sequence: TGTGCCAGCAGTTTTCAGGGAAGTAGCAATCAGCCCCAGCATTTT. Its protein is CASSFQGSSNQPQHF.

Only a few counts were recorded for this clonotype. The chain carries TRBV2 and TRBJ2-1; 13 bases are shared with TRBD2. Germline loops: CDR1 SNHLY, CDR2 FYNNEI. The V segment lost 4 bases and the J segment 6 bases; nucleotides outside the gene matches: 3. The CDR3 loop spans 15 amino acids. CDR3: CASSGTSGRSNEQFF. As DNA, the CDR3 is TGTGCCAGCAGTGGGACTAGCGGGAGATCCAATGAGCAGTTCTTC. The whole variable domain, filled in from reference TRBV2 and TRBJ2-1, reads EPEVTQTPSHQVTQMGQEVILRCVPISNHLYFYWYRQILGQKVEFLVSFYNNEISEKSEIFDDQFSVERPDGSNFTLKIRSTKLEDSAMYFCASSGTSGRSNEQFFGPGTRLTVL.

This chain uses TRBV2 with TRBJ2-7, with TRBD2 matching over 8 bases. The CDR3 runs to 15 residues. The V gene's germline CDR1 is SNHLY and CDR2 FYNNEI. Trimming took 4 bases from V and 2 from J; bases not matched to a gene: 7. CDR3: CASSVGSGLAYEQYF. The CDR3 DNA reads TGTGCCAGCAGTGTAGGCTCGGGACTAGCCTACGAGCAGTACTTC.

This clonotype qualifies as medium-sized. V gene TRBV19 combines with J gene TRBJ2-5; tentative D call: TRBD2 (6 bases). V was cut by 9 bases and J by 1 base, with 15 bases left in between. The CDR3 extends over 14 amino acids. Per germline, CDR1 LNHDA and CDR2 SQIVND (reference sequence). DNA for the CDR3: TGTGCCAGCCGGGCGCGCGGGACCCAAGAGACCCAGTACTTC. This translates into CASRARGTQETQYF.

This clonotype came up many times. The chain carries TRBV2 and TRBJ2-3; TRBD1 is a possible D gene (6 bases). The germline gives CDR1 SNHLY, CDR2 FYNNEI. CDR3 length: 14 residues. Trimming cost V 7 bases and J 2 bases, with 13 bases left between them. CDR3 sequence: CASKRGFDTDTQYF. The DNA of the CDR3 is TGTGCCAGCAAAAGGGGGTTCGACACAGATACGCAGTATTTT.

There are a few counts of this clonotype. The chain uses TRBV20-1 and TRBJ2-3, with a weak D call TRBD2 (5 bases). V was trimmed by 2 bases and J by 0 bases, leaving 18 bases between them. The germline gives CDR1 DFQATT, CDR2 SNEGSKA (reference sequence). The CDR3 runs to 17 residues. Written as DNA, the CDR3 is TGCAGTGCTAGATCCCTTATGTCGGGGTCAAGCACAGATACGCAGTATTTT. It specifies CSARSLMSGSSTDTQYF.

This clonotype has a handful of counts. The V call is TRBV5-2, the J call TRBJ1-1; the DNA was not used to check the table's D call, TRBD1. TRBV5-2 is designated a pseudogene. The CDR3 is 15 residues long. The DNA for the CDR3 is TGTGCCAGCTACGAGATGGGGCCTTTGAACACTGAAGCTTTCTTT. Protein: CASYEMGPLNTEAFF.

This clonotype was found a few times. As DNA, the CDR3 is TGTGCCAGCAGCCCGGGACGCGGGCTTGAAGAGCAGTACTTC. It codes for CASSPGRGLEEQYF. This chain links TRBV7-2 with TRBJ2-7; the D call may be TRBD1 or TRBD2 (5 bases each). V dropped 5 bases and J dropped 7 bases, with 18 bases sitting between them. The germline CDR1 and CDR2 sequences are SGHTA and FQGNSA. This CDR3 contains 14 residues.

This clonotype was detected many times. The chain employs TRBV12-3 or TRBV12-4 and TRBJ1-2; D is undetermined. CDR3 length: 13 residues. V was cut by 5 bases and J by 1 base, with 8 bases left in between. CDR3 nucleotide sequence: TGTGCCAGCAGTGGGGAAAGTAACTATGGCTACACCTTC. The encoded protein is CASSGESNYGYTF.

For the CDR3, the DNA is TGTGCCAGCAGAACGAGTGTAGGTGGCTACACCTTC. Protein sequence: CASRTSVGGYTF. The V and J genes are TRBV5-4 and TRBJ1-2; D is ambiguous. Trimming took 5 bases from V and 7 from J, leaving 12 bases between them. Germline V CDR1 and CDR2: SGHNT, YYREEE (reference sequence). The CDR3 length is 12 residues.

This clonotype appeared a few times. V gene TRBV7-2 combines with J gene TRBJ2-1, with 10 bases that match TRBD2. There are 16 residues in the CDR3. Germline CDR1 and CDR2: SGHTA and FQGNSA. The V segment lost 5 bases and the J segment 3 bases; nucleotides outside the gene matches: 7. For the CDR3, the DNA is TGTGCCAGCAGCACTATTACTAGCGGGGACTACAATGAGCAGTTCTTC. It codes for CASSTITSGDYNEQFF.

The chain recombines TRBV10-3 with TRBJ2-4; weak D call: TRBD1 (5 bases). Germline loops: CDR1 ENHRY, CDR2 SYGVKD. This CDR3 region has 14 residues. V was shortened by 8 bases and J by 0 bases, with 11 bases between the two germline ends. CDR3 nucleotide sequence: TGTGCCATCGCGACAGATCTAGCCAAAAACATTCAGTACTTC. Its translation: CAIATDLAKNIQYF.

This clonotype was seen only a few times. The V and J genes are TRBV30 and TRBJ1-1; possibly TRBD1 for D (6 bases). V lost 4 bases and J 5 bases, leaving 8 bases between the germline ends. The CDR3 is made up of 11 amino acids. Per germline, CDR1 GTSNPN and CDR2 SVGIG (reference sequence). This CDR3 reads CAWNRETEAFF. CDR3 nucleotide sequence: TGTGCCTGGAACAGGGAAACTGAAGCTTTCTTT.

The rearrangement uses TRBV6-6 and TRBJ2-1; TRBD2 matches 9 bases. The V and J ends lost 5 bases and 8 bases, in that order; junction bases with no gene match: 13. This CDR3 has 16 residues. The germline CDR1 and CDR2 sequences are MNHNY and SVGAGI (reference sequence). The CDR3 region is CASSIRASGIRYEQFF. The CDR3 bases are TGTGCCAGCAGTATCCGCGCTAGCGGGATTCGGTATGAGCAGTTCTTC.

On this clonotype: A much larger clone differs from this one at a single base, so this may be a read error. The chain links TRBV7-2 to TRBJ2-1; 12 bases agree with TRBD2. The CDR3 has 14 residues. The germline CDR1 and CDR2 sequences are SGHTA and FQGNSA. Here the CDR3 reads CVSKRLAGVGEQFF. The CDR3 nucleotides are TGTGTCAGCAAACGACTAGCGGGAGTGGGTGAGCAGTTCTTC.

This clonotype showed up just a few times. This chain links TRBV6-6 with TRBJ1-3, with TRBD1 as a possible D gene (5 bases). Germline CDR1 MNHNY, CDR2 SVGAGI (reference sequence). Between the trimmed V and J ends, which lost 4 bases and 0 bases, there was a span of 7 bases. This CDR3 comprises 14 residues. The DNA for the CDR3 is TGTGCCAGCAGTTTGGGGGACTCTGGAAACACCATATATTTT. As protein: CASSLGDSGNTIYF.

V is TRBV6-1 and J is TRBJ1-5; possible D gene TRBD1, 5 bases. Germline loops: CDR1 MNHNS, CDR2 SASEGT. This CDR3 has 15 amino acids. V was cut by 6 bases and J by 1 base, with 13 bases left in between. CDR3 protein: CASRLITGSNQPQHF. The CDR3 bases are TGTGCCAGCAGATTGATTACAGGAAGCAATCAGCCCCAGCATTTT.

V usage is TRBV5-1 and J usage is TRBJ1-2; D might be TRBD1 (6 bases). Between the trimmed V and J ends, which lost 1 base and 2 bases, there was a span of 12 bases. CDR3 size: 15 residues. Germline lookup yields CDR1 SGHRS and CDR2 YFSETQ. CDR3 loop: CASSLSGQINYGYTF. The CDR3 DNA is TGCGCCAGCAGCTTGAGCGGACAGATCAACTATGGCTACACCTTC.

This chain links TRBV27 with TRBJ1-2; D remains ambiguous. The CDR3 spans 14 residues. Germline CDR1 is MNHEY and CDR2 is SMNVEV (reference sequence). V lost 3 bases, J lost 4 bases, and 12 bases lay in between. CDR3 bases: TGTGCCAGCAGTTTTCAGGATCCCCCCTATGGCTACACCTTC. It encodes CASSFQDPPYGYTF.